This record looks at one T cell receptor (beta chain) sequence and its context. Its target is unknown. The record originates from a study of blood T cells in healthy people across ages. V gave up 5 bases and J gave up 4 bases; unmatched junction bases: 7. The length of the CDR3 is 16 residues. The germline gives CDR1 PRHDT, CDR2 FYEKMQ (reference sequence). Study-wide results and caveats: Higher naive T cell percentage went strongly together with higher TCR beta diversity. Per million T cells, TCR beta diversity dropped roughly linearly as age increased.

It was with a sample-barcoded 5' primer and a J-beta primer mix that a second PCR of about 6 to 11 cycles was run. Via MiXCR, TCRdb re-called the 5' RACE reads, giving one row per CDR3 protein. The sample lists more than 1,000,000 distinct CDR3 sequences, roughly a quarter occurring once. The sample was also linked to a second study, of T cells of mothers and their children. From that second work: Normalized overlap was always slightly, never significantly, higher in related than unrelated mother-child pairs.

This chain links TRBV13 with TRBJ2-1; 11 bases agree with TRBD2. This sequence originates from a girl aged 2 to 10 in good health. The source material was blood. In DNA, the CDR3 is TGTGCCAGCAGCGTAAAGGGGACTAGCGGATACAATGAGCAGTTCTTC. This gives the protein CASSVKGTSGYNEQFF.